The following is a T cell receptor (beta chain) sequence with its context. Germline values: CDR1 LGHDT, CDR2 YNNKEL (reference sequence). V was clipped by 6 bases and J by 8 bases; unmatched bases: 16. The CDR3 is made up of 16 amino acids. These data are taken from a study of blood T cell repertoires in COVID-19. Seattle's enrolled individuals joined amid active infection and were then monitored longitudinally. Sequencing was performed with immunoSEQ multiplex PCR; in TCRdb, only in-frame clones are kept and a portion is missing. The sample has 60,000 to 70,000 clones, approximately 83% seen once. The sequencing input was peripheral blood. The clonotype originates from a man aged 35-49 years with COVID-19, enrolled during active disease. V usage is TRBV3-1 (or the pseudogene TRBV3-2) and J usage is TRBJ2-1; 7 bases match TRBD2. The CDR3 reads CASSPRTSPLFDEQFF. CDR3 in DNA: TGTGCCAGCAGTCCCCGGACTAGTCCCCTTTTTGATGAGCAGTTCTTC.